This T cell receptor (beta chain) appears in the sequencing data of a study of identical twins. Broader study findings: Modeled out-of-frame TCR alpha sharing in monozygotic twins fell below observed levels.

The V end was cut by 0 bases, the J end by 6 bases, with 17 bases between. Germline loops: CDR1 SGHRS, CDR2 YFSETQ. This CDR3 comprises 16 residues. A single record per CDR3 protein comes from TCRdb applying MiXCR to the 5' RACE reads. The sample comprises fewer than 550,000 distinct CDR3 sequences, roughly 15% of which are singletons, and about 0.47% rests with the top ten. For this clonotype: The antigen is not known.

The sample also formed part of further work on yellow fever vaccine responses in identical twins.

The J gene is TRBJ2-3, the V gene TRBV5-1; perhaps D is TRBD1 or TRBD2 (6 bases each). The receptor was derived from a young woman in good health. Source material: CD4+ T cells sorted from blood. CDR3 DNA: TGCGCCAGCAGCTTGGAACTAGCCAGAGGGGGGGATACGCAGTATTTT. Translation gives CASSLELARGGDTQYF.